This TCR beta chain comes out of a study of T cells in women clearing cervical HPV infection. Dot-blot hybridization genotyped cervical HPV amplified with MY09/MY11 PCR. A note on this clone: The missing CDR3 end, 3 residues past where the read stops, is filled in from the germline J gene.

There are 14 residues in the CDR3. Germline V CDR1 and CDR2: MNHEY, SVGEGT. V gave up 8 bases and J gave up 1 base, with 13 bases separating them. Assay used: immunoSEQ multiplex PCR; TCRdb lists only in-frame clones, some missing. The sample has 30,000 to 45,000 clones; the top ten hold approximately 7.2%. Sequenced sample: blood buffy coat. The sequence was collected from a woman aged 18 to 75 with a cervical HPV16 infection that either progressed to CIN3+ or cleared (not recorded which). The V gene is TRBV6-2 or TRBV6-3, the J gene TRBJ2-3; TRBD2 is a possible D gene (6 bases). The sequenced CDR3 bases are TGTGCCAGCCGGCGCGGGGCGCGCACAGATACG. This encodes CASRRGARTDT. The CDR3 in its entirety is CASRRGARTDTQYF.